Shown below are 26 T cell receptor beta chains from a single sample sequenced in a study of shared clonotypes between healthy human individuals (TCRdb year 2020). CD8 naive samples were obtained by positive selection for CCR7 among CD45RO-negative cells, yielding a CD45RA+CCR7+ population from which TemRA cells were excluded. The library was obtained by the immunoSEQ multiplex PCR assay. Not all clones reach the TCRdb copy of this immuneACCESS table, which keeps in-frame sequences only. Checked studies attribute under half of the gap to unresolved V genes and leave the rest unexplained. In this sample the table shows around 2.1 million clones, approximately 94% of which occur a single time. The top ten constitute around 1.7% of the sample. The specimen was naive CD8+ T cells from PBMCs. Taken with the paper, the label for cell subset or site translates to: CD45RA+CCR7+. Receptors originate from a man aged 18 to 29 in good health. Some clones in this sample may be carry-over from other donors' samples.

This clone appeared a few times. This same CDR3 is encoded by further DNA sequences in the sample. This chain links TRBV19 with TRBJ1-1; D might be TRBD1 (6 bases). The CDR3 runs to 11 residues. Per the germline V gene, CDR1 is LNHDA and CDR2 is SQIVND (reference sequence). V lost 6 bases, J lost 4 bases, and 6 bases lay in between. The CDR3 sequence is CASRTGTEAFF. The CDR3 nucleotides read TGTGCCAGTAGGACAGGCACTGAAGCTTTCTTT.

CDR3 residues: CASSQTGSMGNEQFF. CDR3 bases: TGTGCCAGCAGCCAGACAGGGAGTATGGGCAATGAGCAGTTCTTC. The chain joins TRBV7-9 to TRBJ2-1; 7 positions match TRBD1. Germline values: CDR1 SEHNR, CDR2 FQNEAQ (reference sequence). After removal of 5 bases from V and 6 bases from J, the junction contained 10 bases not matched to a gene. The CDR3 totals 15 residues.

The chain employs TRBV11-1 and TRBJ2-6; D is unclear. The CDR3 loop spans 15 amino acids. The germline gives CDR1 SGHAT, CDR2 FQDESV (reference sequence). Trimming took 5 bases from V and 1 from J, leaving 9 bases between them. CDR3 residues: CASSPKPSGANVLTF. The CDR3 bases are TGTGCCAGCAGCCCAAAGCCATCTGGGGCCAACGTCCTGACTTTC.

V gene TRBV4-1 combines with J gene TRBJ2-1; 7 nucleotides match TRBD2. The germline CDR1 and CDR2 sequences are MGHRA and YSYEKL. The ends lost 1 base at V and 10 bases at J; junction bases unmatched: 16. This CDR3 spans 17 amino acids. In nucleotides, the CDR3 is TGCGCCAGCAGCCAAGCTTCCCCAGTCGGCGGGAGAAACGAGCAGTTCTTC. Translation gives CASSQASPVGGRNEQFF.

The rearrangement links TRBV28 to TRBJ1-2; possible D gene TRBD1, 5 bases. The CDR3 spans 13 residues. CDR1 is MDHEN, CDR2 SYDVKM, per germline. Trimming removed 6 bases from V and 0 bases from J, with 8 bases in between. In DNA, the CDR3 is TGTGCCAGCAGCCAGACAGCTAACTATGGCTACACCTTC. Protein: CASSQTANYGYTF.

This clone was recorded once. This same CDR3 is encoded by further DNA sequences in the sample. This chain uses TRBV7-9 with TRBJ2-3; D uncertain. CDR3 length: 12 residues. Germline lookup yields CDR1 SEHNR and CDR2 FQNEAQ (reference sequence). Trimming shortened V by 4 bases and J by 3 bases, and 5 bases separated the two germline ends. DNA of the CDR3: TGTGCCAGCAGCTCGAGTACAGATACGCAGTATTTT. Amino acids: CASSSSTDTQYF.

This chain connects TRBV7-3 to TRBJ2-7; weak D call: TRBD1 (6 bases). The ends were cut back, 1 base at V and 5 bases at J, with 15 bases in the middle. Per germline, CDR1 SGHTA and CDR2 FQGTGA. The length of the CDR3 is 15 residues. CDR3 nucleotides: TGTGCCAGCAGCTTAAGTCACAGGGCAATCAACGAGCAGTACTTC. It yields the protein CASSLSHRAINEQYF.

The chain joins TRBV4-3 to TRBJ1-2; 7 bases line up with TRBD1. There are 16 residues in the CDR3. J gave up 4 bases and V 3 bases, and 11 bases lay outside the gene matches. Germline V gives CDR1 LGHNA, CDR2 YSLEER. The CDR3 sequence is CASSQRGRGEIYGYTF. DNA of the CDR3: TGCGCCAGCAGCCAGAGGGGGCGGGGGGAAATCTATGGCTACACCTTC.

The chain uses TRBV27 and TRBJ2-2, with D unresolved. Looked up from germline, CDR1 is MNHEY and CDR2 is SMNVEV (reference sequence). Trimming took 8 bases from V and 6 from J, leaving 19 bases between them. The length of the CDR3 is 15 residues. The CDR3 DNA reads TGTGCCAGCCGTGTCTCGCTCTGGCAGGCCGGGGAGCTGTTTTTT. Protein sequence: CASRVSLWQAGELFF.

The chain couples TRBV6-5 to TRBJ2-7; 7 bases map to TRBD1. This CDR3 is built from 14 residues. Germline-derived CDR1 and CDR2 are MNHEY and SVGAGI. The V segment lost 2 bases and the J segment 5 bases; nucleotides outside the gene matches: 6. The CDR3 sequence is CASSYGRGNNEQYF. The DNA of the CDR3 is TGTGCCAGCAGTTACGGCAGGGGGAACAACGAGCAGTACTTC.

This chain uses TRBV11-2 with TRBJ2-7; no firm D call. The ends were cut back, 0 bases at V and 5 bases at J, with 11 bases in the middle. Germline loops: CDR1 SGHAT, CDR2 FQNNGV. The CDR3 runs to 14 residues. CDR3 bases: TGTGCCAGCAGCTTAGAGGTGGGTCTGAACGAGCAGTACTTC. It codes for CASSLEVGLNEQYF.

The V call is TRBV2, the J call TRBJ1-5; no firm D call. This CDR3 has 15 amino acids. CDR1 and CDR2 from the germline V gene are SNHLY and FYNNEI. Trimming took 2 bases from V and 0 from J, leaving 8 bases between them. This CDR3 is CASSERGYSNQPQHF. The CDR3 DNA reads as TGTGCCAGCAGTGAAAGAGGATATAGCAATCAGCCCCAGCATTTT.

V is TRBV4-1 and J is TRBJ1-2; TRBD1 is a possible D gene (6 bases). The CDR3 covers 17 residues. Trimming took 3 bases from V and 0 from J, leaving 17 bases between them. The germline gives CDR1 MGHRA, CDR2 YSYEKL. The DNA of the CDR3 is TGCGCCAGCAGCCAGGGCAGGACAGACTTAGCTAACTATGGCTACACCTTC. It yields the protein CASSQGRTDLANYGYTF.

This clone came up once. The sample contains more than one DNA sequence encoding this CDR3. The rearrangement uses TRBV7-9 and TRBJ1-1; D ambiguous. Germline V gene lookup returns CDR1 SEHNR and CDR2 FQNEAQ (reference sequence). Trimming took 3 bases from V and 1 from J, leaving 9 bases between them. The CDR3 sequence is 14 residues long. The CDR3 loop reads CASSLAGANTEAFF. CDR3 sequence (DNA): TGTGCCAGCAGCTTGGCGGGTGCGAACACTGAAGCTTTCTTT.

The chain employs TRBV7-3 and TRBJ2-1; a possible D gene is TRBD1 (6 bases). Trimming removed 3 bases from V and 8 bases from J, with 14 bases in between. This CDR3 has 14 residues. Per germline, CDR1 SGHTA and CDR2 FQGTGA. DNA of the CDR3: TGTGCCAGCAGCTTTGGGGGCGGGTCGCATGAGCAGTTCTTC. This gives the protein CASSFGGGSHEQFF.

The chain employs TRBV5-1 and TRBJ2-7, with TRBD1 matching over 8 bases. CDR1 is SGHRS, CDR2 YFSETQ, per germline. This CDR3 has 17 residues. Trimming at V came to 4 bases and at J to 0 bases, leaving 12 bases not matched to a gene. As DNA, the CDR3 is TGCGCCAGCAGCACCAACTTCCGGGACAGGCTCTCCTACGAGCAGTACTTC. It yields the protein CASSTNFRDRLSYEQYF. The full variable domain, in which reference TRBV5-1 and TRBJ2-7 provide the parts outside the CDR3, is KAGVTQTPRYLIKTRGQQVTLSCSPISGHRSVSWYQQTPGQGLQFLFEYFSETQRNKGNFPGRFSGRQFSNSRSEMNVSTLELGDSALYLCASSTNFRDRLSYEQYFGPGTRLTVT.

CDR3 in DNA: TGTGCCAGCAGCCGCGGACTAGCCACAGATACGCAGTATTTT. This encodes CASSRGLATDTQYF. The chain recombines TRBV7-9 with TRBJ2-3; TRBD2 matches 8 bases. CDR1 and CDR2 (germline): SEHNR, FQNEAQ (reference sequence). Trimming cost V 5 bases and J 2 bases; bases outside gene matches: 3. This CDR3 is 14 amino acids long.

The rearrangement uses TRBV7-9 and TRBJ2-1, with TRBD1 matching 7 bases. Germline-derived CDR1 and CDR2 are SEHNR and FQNEAQ (reference sequence). Trimming took 4 bases from V and 7 from J; bases not matched to a gene: 13. There are 16 residues in the CDR3. The CDR3 region is CASSSPPGRGFNEQFF. The CDR3 DNA reads TGTGCCAGCAGCTCTCCTCCTGGCAGGGGGTTTAATGAGCAGTTCTTC.

This sequence joins TRBV27 and TRBJ2-6, with D unresolved. Trimming shortened V by 4 bases and J by 3 bases, and 10 bases separated the two germline ends. CDR1 and CDR2 from the germline V gene are MNHEY and SMNVEV (reference sequence). This CDR3 region has 15 residues. CDR3: CASSSISFGANVLTF. The CDR3 DNA is TGTGCCAGCAGTTCGATCAGTTTTGGGGCCAACGTCCTGACTTTC.

The V call is TRBV7-9, the J call TRBJ2-2; 7 nucleotides align to TRBD1. This CDR3 is built from 15 residues. Trimming took 7 bases from V and 4 from J; bases not matched to a gene: 9. Germline CDR1 SEHNR, CDR2 FQNEAQ (reference sequence). CDR3: CASTRGGSGTGELFF. The CDR3 nucleotides read TGTGCCAGCACCCGAGGGGGCTCGGGCACCGGGGAGCTGTTTTTT. Full variable domain (rest looked up from reference TRBV7-9 and TRBJ2-2): DTGVSQNPRHKITKRGQNVTFRCDPISEHNRLYWYRQTLGQGPEFLTYFQNEAQLEKSRLLSDRFSAERPKGSFSTLEIQRTEQGDSAMYLCASTRGGSGTGELFFGEGSRLTVL.

V is TRBV5-1 and J is TRBJ2-7; TRBD1 agrees at 10 bases. V lost 0 bases, J lost 5 bases, and 5 bases stayed unmatched. This CDR3 is 15 amino acids long. The germline V gene encodes CDR1 SGHRS and CDR2 YFSETQ. The CDR3 nucleotides read TGCGCCAGCAGCTTGGCCGGGACAGGGGTAGACGAGCAGTACTTC. Translated, it gives CASSLAGTGVDEQYF.

This clone appeared once. CDR3: CASSQDEGLMYQETQYF. The DNA of the CDR3 is TGCGCCAGCAGCCAAGATGAGGGACTGATGTACCAAGAGACCCAGTACTTC. This chain connects TRBV4-3 to TRBJ2-5, with D maybe TRBD2 (6 bases). Germline loops: CDR1 LGHNA, CDR2 YSLEER. This CDR3 is 17 amino acids long. Trimming removed 0 bases at V and 0 bases at J, with 14 bases between.

The rearrangement uses TRBV27 and TRBJ2-5; 8 bases are a match to TRBD1. The germline CDR1 and CDR2 sequences are MNHEY and SMNVEV (reference sequence). This CDR3 has 13 amino acids. Trimming at V came to 1 base and at J to 5 bases, leaving 0 bases not matched to a gene. The CDR3 DNA is TGTGCCAGCAGTTTATGGACAGGGGAGACCCAGTACTTC. Translation gives CASSLWTGETQYF.

The chain is built from TRBV9 and TRBJ2-1, with D unclear. The germline CDR1 and CDR2 sequences are SGDLS and YYNGEE. This CDR3 spans 12 amino acids. V lost 4 bases and J lost 8, with 10 bases in between. Here the CDR3 reads CASSSPGHEQFF. Written as DNA, the CDR3 is TGTGCCAGCAGCTCCCCCGGGCATGAGCAGTTCTTC.

V gene TRBV7-2 combines with J gene TRBJ1-3; 7 nucleotides match TRBD1. CDR3 size: 14 residues. The germline CDR1 and CDR2 sequences are SGHTA and FQGNSA. The junction had 12 bases not matched to a gene; V was cut back by 11 bases and J by 5 bases. DNA of the CDR3: TGTGCCGGTCGGGTTCCGGGACAGAGAAACACCATATATTTT. It translates to CAGRVPGQRNTIYF.

A single count supports this clone. The chain is built from TRBV13 and TRBJ2-3; no clear D. Germline lookup yields CDR1 PRHDT and CDR2 FYEKMQ (reference sequence). The V and J ends lost 6 bases and 0 bases respectively, with 7 bases between them. The CDR3 is made up of 13 amino acids. The CDR3 sequence: CASSRESTDTQYF. The CDR3 coding sequence is TGTGCCAGCAGTAGGGAAAGCACAGATACGCAGTATTTT.